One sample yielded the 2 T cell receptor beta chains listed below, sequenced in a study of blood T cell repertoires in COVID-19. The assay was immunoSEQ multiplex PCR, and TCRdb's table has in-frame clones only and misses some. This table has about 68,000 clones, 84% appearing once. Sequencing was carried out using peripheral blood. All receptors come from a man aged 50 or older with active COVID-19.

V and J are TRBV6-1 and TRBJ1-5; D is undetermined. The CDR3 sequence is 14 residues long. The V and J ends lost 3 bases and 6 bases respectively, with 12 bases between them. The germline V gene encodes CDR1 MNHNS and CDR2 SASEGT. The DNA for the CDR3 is TGTGCCAGCAGTGACCTGGGAGGGAGTCAGCCCCAGCATTTT. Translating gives CASSDLGGSQPQHF.

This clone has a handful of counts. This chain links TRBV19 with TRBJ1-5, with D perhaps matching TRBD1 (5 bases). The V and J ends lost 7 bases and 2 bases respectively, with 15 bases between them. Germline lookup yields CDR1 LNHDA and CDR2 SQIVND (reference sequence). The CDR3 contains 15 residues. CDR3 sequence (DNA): TGTGCCAGTACTATTACGGGGGAGGGCAATCAGCCCCAGCATTTT. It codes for CASTITGEGNQPQHF.